The text below deals with one TCR beta chain. The identical CDR3 is also encoded by other nucleotide sequences in the sample. The CDR3 loop spans 15 amino acids. CDR1 SGHNT and CDR2 YENEEA come from the germline V gene. V dropped 1 base and J dropped 4; count of bases not matched to a gene: 3. Participants were aged roughly 18 to 95 years, lived in some 23 US areas, and enrolled virtually. Each recovered donor of Cohort 3 presented with two negative PCRs, clearance, or symptom resolution. This record comes from a study of blood T cell repertoires in COVID-19. Sequencing used immunoSEQ multiplex PCR; TCRdb keeps in-frame clones, though not all of them. The table shows a few hundred thousand clones, with roughly 91% occurring only once.

This TCR came from a woman aged 18-29 years who had recovered from COVID-19. Source material: PBMCs or T cells enriched from blood (not recorded which). The gene calls are TRBV11-3 and TRBJ2-1; 8 positions match TRBD2. The CDR3 region is CASSLAGGPYNEQFF. The CDR3 DNA reads as TGTGCCAGCAGCTTAGCGGGGGGGCCGTACAATGAGCAGTTCTTC.